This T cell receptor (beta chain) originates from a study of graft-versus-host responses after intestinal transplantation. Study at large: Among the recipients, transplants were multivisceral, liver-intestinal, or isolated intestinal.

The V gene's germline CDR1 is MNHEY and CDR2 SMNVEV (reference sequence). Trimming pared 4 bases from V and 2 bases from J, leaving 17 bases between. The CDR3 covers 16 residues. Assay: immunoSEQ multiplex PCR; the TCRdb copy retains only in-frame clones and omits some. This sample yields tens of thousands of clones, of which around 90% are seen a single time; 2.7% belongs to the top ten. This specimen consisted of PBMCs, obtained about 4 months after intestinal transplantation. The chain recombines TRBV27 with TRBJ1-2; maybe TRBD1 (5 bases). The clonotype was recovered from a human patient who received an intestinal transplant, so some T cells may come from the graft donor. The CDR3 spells CASSSSSGTVNYGYTF. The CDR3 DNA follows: TGTGCCAGCAGTTCCTCTTCCGGGACGGTGAACTATGGCTACACCTTC.